What follows is one TCR beta chain and its context. Antigen specificity is unknown. Germline loops: CDR1 SGHTA, CDR2 FQGNSA. The CDR3 contains 15 residues. V lost 4 bases and J lost 2, with 12 bases in between. Assay used: immunoSEQ multiplex PCR; TCRdb lists only in-frame clones, some missing. The sample lists about 120,000 clones; about four fifths were seen once. Focal radiation and CTLA-4 blockade (ipilimumab) were tested in chemo-refractory metastatic non-small-cell lung cancer patients. These data come from a study of radiotherapy plus CTLA-4 blockade in lung cancer. Overall study results and limits: The study found tumor-derived TCR clones expanded in blood after radiotherapy plus ipilimumab. Strongest reported response predictors: early blood clone changes and post-radiation interferon-beta.

The sequencing here drew on peripheral blood, taken from a patient treated with radiotherapy plus ipilimumab. The TCR comes from a human donor with non-small cell lung cancer who had a partial response to radiotherapy plus ipilimumab. This chain uses TRBV7-2 with TRBJ1-3; D possibly corresponds to TRBD1 (5 bases). CDR3 in amino acids: CASSSRLGAGNTIYF. In DNA form, the CDR3 reads TGTGCCAGCAGCTCAAGGCTAGGGGCTGGAAACACCATATATTTT.